The T cell receptor (beta chain) under discussion was sequenced for a study of shared clonotypes between healthy human individuals. Study-wide findings and caveats: Genetic and exposure-history diversity was limited by the small donor number. Sampling was confined to blood; repertoires within tissues likely differ.

Using immunoSEQ multiplex PCR, the repertoire was profiled, and TCRdb retains in-frame clones only, with some absent. This table holds over a million clones, approximately 80% found once. From germline, CDR1 is LNHNV and CDR2 YYDKDF (reference sequence). The CDR3 spans 15 residues. V lost 1 base to trimming and J lost 7 bases; unmatched junction nucleotides: 4. Concerning this clone: Antigen: not known.

The rearrangement joins TRBV15 to TRBJ2-2, with 9 positions matching TRBD1. The clonotype originates from a man younger than 30 in good health. Some clones in this sample may be carry-over from other donors' samples. Sequenced material: memory CD4+ T cells from PBMCs. Indicated subset: CD45RA-negative fraction. The CDR3 coding sequence is TGTGCCACCAGCAGAGGGGACAGGGCATACGGGGAGCTGTTTTTT. Translating it yields CATSRGDRAYGELFF.